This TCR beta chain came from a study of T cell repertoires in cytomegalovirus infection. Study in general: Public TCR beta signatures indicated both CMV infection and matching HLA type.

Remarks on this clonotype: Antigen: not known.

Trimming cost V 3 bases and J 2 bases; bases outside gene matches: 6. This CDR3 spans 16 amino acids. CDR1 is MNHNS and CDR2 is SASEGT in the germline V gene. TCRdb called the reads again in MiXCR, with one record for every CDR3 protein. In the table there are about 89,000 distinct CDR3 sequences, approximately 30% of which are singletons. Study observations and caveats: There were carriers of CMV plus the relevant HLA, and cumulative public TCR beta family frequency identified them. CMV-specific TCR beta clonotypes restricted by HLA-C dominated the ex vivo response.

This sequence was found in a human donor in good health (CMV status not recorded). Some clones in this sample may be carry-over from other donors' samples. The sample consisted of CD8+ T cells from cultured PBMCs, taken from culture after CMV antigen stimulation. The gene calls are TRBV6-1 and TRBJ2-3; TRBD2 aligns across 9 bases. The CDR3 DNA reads TGTGCCAGCAGTGATCGTAGCGGGGGCCTCACAGATACGCAGTATTTT. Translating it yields CASSDRSGGLTDTQYF.